This T cell receptor beta chain is from a study of blood T cell repertoires in COVID-19. Study-wide background: COVID-19 samples collected from the United States, Italy and Spain covered acute and convalescent phases.

V was shortened by 1 base and J by 7 bases, with 11 bases between the two germline ends. Germline V lookup: CDR1 LNHDA, CDR2 SQIVND (reference sequence). The CDR3 sequence is 15 residues long. Clones were read by immunoSEQ multiplex PCR, and TCRdb kept only the in-frame ones, dropping some. Of fewer than 300,000 clones in the sample, about 87% were seen once. This TCR came from a man aged 60 to 69 who had recovered from COVID-19. Sequenced material: peripheral blood. V and J are TRBV19 and TRBJ1-6, with D possibly being TRBD1 (5 bases). CDR3 DNA sequence: TGTGCCAGTAGTATAGCGAGGGGAGGCAATTCACCCCTCCACTTT. Its protein is CASSIARGGNSPLHF. The whole variable domain, filled in from reference TRBV19 and TRBJ1-6, reads DGGITQSPKYLFRKEGQNVTLSCEQNLNHDAMYWYRQDPGQGLRLIYYSQIVNDFQKGDIAEGYSVSREKKESFPLTVTSAQKNPTAFYLCASSIARGGNSPLHFGNGTRLTVT.